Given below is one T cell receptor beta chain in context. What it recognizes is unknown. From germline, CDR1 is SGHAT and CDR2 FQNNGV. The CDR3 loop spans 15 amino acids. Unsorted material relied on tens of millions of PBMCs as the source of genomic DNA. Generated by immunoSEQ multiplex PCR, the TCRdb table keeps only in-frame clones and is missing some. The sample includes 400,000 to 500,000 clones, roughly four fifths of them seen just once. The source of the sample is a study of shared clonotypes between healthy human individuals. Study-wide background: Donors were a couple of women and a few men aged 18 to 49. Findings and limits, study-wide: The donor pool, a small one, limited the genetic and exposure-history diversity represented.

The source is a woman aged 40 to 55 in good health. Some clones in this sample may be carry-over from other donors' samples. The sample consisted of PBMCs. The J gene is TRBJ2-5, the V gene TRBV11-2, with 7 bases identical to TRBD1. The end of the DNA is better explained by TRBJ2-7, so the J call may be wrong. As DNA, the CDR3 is TGTGCCAGCAGCAAAACCGGGACAGACACCTACGAGCAGTACTTC. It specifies CASSKTGTDTYEQYF.